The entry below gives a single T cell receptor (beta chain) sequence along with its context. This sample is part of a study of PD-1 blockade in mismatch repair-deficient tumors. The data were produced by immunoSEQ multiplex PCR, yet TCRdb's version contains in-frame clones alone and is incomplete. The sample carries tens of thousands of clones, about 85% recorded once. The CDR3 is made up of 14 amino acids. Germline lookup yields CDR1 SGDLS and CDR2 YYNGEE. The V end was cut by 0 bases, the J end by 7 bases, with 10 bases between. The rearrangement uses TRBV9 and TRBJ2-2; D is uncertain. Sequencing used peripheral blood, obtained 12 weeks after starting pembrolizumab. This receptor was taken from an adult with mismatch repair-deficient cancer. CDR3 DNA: TGTGCCAGCAGCGTAGTGGGGTCGGGCGGGGAGCTGTTTTTT. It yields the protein CASSVVGSGGELFF.